This entry lists 27 T cell receptor beta chains sequenced from one sample in a study of blood T cell repertoires in COVID-19. Data came from immunoSEQ multiplex PCR; TCRdb stores just in-frame clones and leaves some out. The sample contains approximately 110,000 clones, about 87% of which appear only once. The specimen sequenced was peripheral blood. All receptors derive from a woman in her 50s with acute or convalescent COVID-19.

The chain carries TRBV19 and TRBJ1-2, with TRBD1 as a possible D gene (6 bases). V was trimmed by 8 bases and J by 7 bases, leaving 17 bases between them. The germline V gene has CDR1 LNHDA and CDR2 SQIVND (reference sequence). The CDR3 is made up of 13 amino acids. The CDR3 DNA reads TGTGCCAGTTCCACAGGGCTAGGCACTGGCTACACCTTC. As protein: CASSTGLGTGYTF.

This chain uses TRBV5-6 with TRBJ2-2; D is undetermined. Germline V gene data show CDR1 as SGHDT and CDR2 as YYEEEE. The CDR3 is 14 amino acids. Trimming removed 2 bases at V and 5 bases at J, with 10 bases between. CDR3 amino acids: CASSLSISTGELFF. Here the CDR3 DNA reads TGTGCCAGCAGCTTAAGCATATCGACCGGGGAGCTGTTTTTT. Full variable domain (missing parts from reference TRBV5-6 and TRBJ2-2): DAGVTQSPTHLIKTRGQQVTLRCSPKSGHDTVSWYQQALGQGPQFIFQYYEEEERQRGNFPDRFSGHQFPNYSSELNVNALLLGDSALYLCASSLSISTGELFFGEGSRLTVL.

The chain couples TRBV6-5 to TRBJ2-7; a possible D gene is TRBD1 (7 bases). The V gene lost 6 bases and the J gene lost 4 bases, with 13 bases spanning the gap. The CDR3 runs 13 residues. CDR1 and CDR2 from the germline V gene are MNHEY and SVGAGI. CDR3 region: CASSSAGQYEQYF. The CDR3 coding sequence is TGTGCCAGCAGCTCCGCGGGACAGTACGAGCAGTACTTC.

Concerning this clone: At one of its ends the junction is not consistent with the germline gene, which may arise from a read error. V gene TRBV24-1 combines with J gene TRBJ2-3; D possibly corresponds to TRBD1 (6 bases). Germline V gene data show CDR1 as KGHDR and CDR2 as SFDVKD. The CDR3 spans 15 residues. CDR3 region: CATSDFFRGTDTQYF. Written as DNA, the CDR3 is TGTGCCACCAGTGATTTTTTCAGGGGCACGGATACGCAGTATTTT.

CDR3 residues: CSVEDLGGGAAFF. The CDR3 DNA follows: TGCAGCGTTGAAGATCTGGGTGGGGGGGCAGCTTTCTTT. The chain joins TRBV29-1 to TRBJ1-1, with a weak D call TRBD1 (6 bases). Germline CDR1 is SQVTM and CDR2 is ANQGSEA. CDR3 size: 13 residues. Trimming left V 0 bases short and J 10 bases short, with 15 bases between. Combining the CDR3 with reference TRBV29-1 and TRBJ1-1 gives the whole variable domain SAVISQKPSRDICQRGTSLTIQCQVDSQVTMMFWYRQQPGQSLTLIATANQGSEATYESGFVIDKFPISRPNLTFSTLTVSNMSPEDSSIYLCSVEDLGGGAAFFGQGTRLTVV.

V gene TRBV6-5 combines with J gene TRBJ2-1; D possibly corresponds to TRBD2 (7 bases). The CDR3 totals 15 residues. The V end was cut by 2 bases, the J end by 6 bases, with 14 bases between. The germline V gene encodes CDR1 MNHEY and CDR2 SVGAGI. CDR3 sequence (DNA): TGTGCCAGCAGTTACCGGAGGGGGGGGAGCAATGAGCAGTTCTTC. Encoded protein: CASSYRRGGSNEQFF.

The V call is TRBV25-1, the J call TRBJ2-2, with D perhaps TRBD1 (6 bases). This CDR3 is built from 14 residues. With 6 bases removed from V and 4 bases from J, the gap between germline ends came to 12 bases. The germline V gene has CDR1 MGHDK and CDR2 SYGVNS. CDR3 nucleotides: TGTGCCAGCAGCCACAGGGAGCTCACCGGGGAGCTGTTTTTT. This sequence encodes CASSHRELTGELFF.

The V gene is TRBV27, the J gene TRBJ2-7; D may be TRBD1 (6 bases). V was cut by 7 bases and J by 1 base, with 17 bases left in between. Germline V gene sequence: CDR1 MNHEY, CDR2 SMNVEV (reference sequence). This CDR3 spans 15 amino acids. The CDR3 nucleotides are TGTGCCAGCATACCCACAGGGAAGGCGTCCTACGAGCAGTACTTC. Residues: CASIPTGKASYEQYF.

This rearrangement joins TRBV6-5 to TRBJ1-1, with D possibly being TRBD1 (5 bases). The CDR3 totals 15 residues. Deletions cut 6 bases from V and 0 bases from J, with 14 bases between. Germline V gene lookup returns CDR1 MNHEY and CDR2 SVGAGI. The chain's CDR3 is CASSTRASMNTEAFF. DNA for the CDR3: TGTGCCAGCAGCACCAGGGCCAGCATGAACACTGAAGCTTTCTTT.

CDR3 sequence reads: CASSWDTNTEAFF. For the CDR3, the DNA is TGTGCCAGCAGCTGGGACACCAACACTGAAGCTTTCTTT. The rearrangement uses TRBV6-5 and TRBJ1-1; maybe TRBD1 (6 bases). Germline assignment: CDR1 MNHEY and CDR2 SVGAGI. The CDR3 totals 13 residues. Trimming pared 6 bases from V and 2 bases from J, leaving 10 bases between.

This chain links TRBV11-1 with TRBJ2-4, with 8 bases fitting TRBD1. Per germline, CDR1 SGHAT and CDR2 FQDESV (reference sequence). Germline trimming cut 3 bases from V and 0 bases from J; bases unmatched to any gene: 4. The CDR3 contains 16 residues. The CDR3, as DNA: TGTGCCAGCAGCTTGTGGACAGGGCTAGCCAAAAACATTCAGTACTTC. Amino acid sequence: CASSLWTGLAKNIQYF. Filled out from reference TRBV11-1 and TRBJ2-4, the complete variable domain reads EAEVAQSPRYKITEKSQAVAFWCDPISGHATLYWYRQILGQGPELLVQFQDESVVDDSQLPKDRFSAERLKGVDSTLKIQPAELGDSAMYLCASSLWTGLAKNIQYFGAGTRLSVL.

This clone is a singleton in its sample. This chain connects TRBV27 to TRBJ1-5; D not resolved. Germline-derived CDR1 and CDR2 are MNHEY and SMNVEV (reference sequence). This CDR3 contains 16 residues. The V and J ends lost 3 bases and 0 bases respectively, with 12 bases between them. CDR3 in amino acids: CASSLIGENSNQPQHF. The CDR3 bases are TGTGCCAGCAGTTTGATCGGGGAGAATAGCAATCAGCCCCAGCATTTT.

This sequence joins TRBV3-1 (or the pseudogene TRBV3-2) and TRBJ1-1, with D perhaps matching TRBD1 (5 bases). From germline, CDR1 is LGHDT and CDR2 YNNKEL (reference sequence). This CDR3 spans 15 amino acids. V gave up 3 bases and J gave up 7 bases, with 18 bases separating them. The CDR3, as DNA: TGTGCCAGCAGCCAGATCCACAGGAGATGGAGTGAAGCTTTCTTT. Protein: CASSQIHRRWSEAFF.

The chain joins TRBV4-3 to TRBJ2-2; TRBD2 might be the D (6 bases). This CDR3 is 15 amino acids long. Germline CDR1 LGHNA, CDR2 YSLEER. V shed 5 bases and J shed 2 bases, with 12 bases lying between them. The CDR3 DNA follows: TGCGCCAGCAGCGGGAGGAGGGGTAACACCGGGGAGCTGTTTTTT. Protein: CASSGRRGNTGELFF.

The CDR3 DNA reads as TGTGCCTGGAGTCGGGACAGGGAATATGGCTACACCTTC. Translating it yields CAWSRDREYGYTF. The chain links TRBV30 to TRBJ1-2; 9 nucleotides align to TRBD1. The V segment lost 2 bases and the J segment 5 bases; nucleotides outside the gene matches: 3. Germline-derived CDR1 and CDR2 are GTSNPN and SVGIG (reference sequence). The CDR3 is 13 amino acids.

V and J are TRBV6-5 and TRBJ1-3; D gene uncertain. Germline CDR1 and CDR2: MNHEY and SVGAGI. The CDR3 totals 15 residues. Trimming took off 0 bases at V and 9 bases at J, with 15 bases between the two ends. The CDR3 DNA reads as TGTGCCAGCAGTTACTCTAACTCCCTCGGAGGCACCATATATTTT. Translated: CASSYSNSLGGTIYF.

CDR3 sequence: CASSLELSREELFF. The CDR3 bases are TGTGCCAGCAGCTTAGAACTCTCCCGAGAGGAGCTGTTTTTT. V gene TRBV7-9 combines with J gene TRBJ2-2; D not certain. This CDR3 is built from 14 residues. The germline V gene encodes CDR1 SEHNR and CDR2 FQNEAQ (reference sequence). V lost 1 base to trimming and J lost 10 bases, with 13 bases between them. The full variable domain, rest sourced from reference TRBV7-9 and TRBJ2-2, is DTGVSQNPRHKITKRGQNVTFRCDPISEHNRLYWYRQTLGQGPEFLTYFQNEAQLEKSRLLSDRFSAERPKGSFSTLEIQRTEQGDSAMYLCASSLELSREELFFGEGSRLTVL.

This clone was seen a single time. The chain uses TRBV6-5 and TRBJ1-1; a possible D gene is TRBD1 (6 bases). This CDR3 has 15 residues. Between the trimmed V and J ends, which lost 6 bases and 7 bases, there was a span of 21 bases. Germline CDR1 and CDR2: MNHEY and SVGAGI. The CDR3 nucleotides read TGTGCCAGCAGGAGGGACACGGGCTGGGGGCGTGAAGCTTTCTTT. It is translated as CASRRDTGWGREAFF.

This chain uses TRBV7-9 with TRBJ1-6; D might be TRBD1 (6 bases). The germline V gene encodes CDR1 SEHNR and CDR2 FQNEAQ (reference sequence). Trimming stripped 5 bases from V and 5 bases from J, with 19 bases between. The CDR3 is 17 residues long. The CDR3 coding sequence is TGTGCCAGCAGCCAATCACCCGGGACACCCGATAATTCACCCCTCCACTTT. It yields the protein CASSQSPGTPDNSPLHF.

The chain has TRBV7-2 and TRBJ2-1; D ambiguous. V lost 0 bases and J lost 0, with 12 bases in between. The CDR3 spans 17 residues. Germline V lookup: CDR1 SGHTA, CDR2 FQGNSA. Here the CDR3 DNA reads TGTGCCAGCAGCTTAGCGTTAGCAGCTTCCTCCTACAATGAGCAGTTCTTC. Amino acids: CASSLALAASSYNEQFF.

The CDR3 protein is CASGWTGRNEQFF. CDR3 nucleotide sequence: TGTGCCAGTGGGTGGACAGGGAGGAATGAGCAGTTCTTC. The J gene is TRBJ2-1, the V gene TRBV18; 8 bases are a match to TRBD1. Germline V lookup: CDR1 KGHSH, CDR2 LQKENI. Trimming cost V 9 bases and J 7 bases; bases outside gene matches: 8. This CDR3 has 13 amino acids.

The rearrangement joins TRBV19 to TRBJ2-7; the match to TRBD2 covers 7 bases. The V gene end was trimmed by 3 bases and the J gene end by 2 bases; junction bases not matched to a gene: 7. Per germline, CDR1 LNHDA and CDR2 SQIVND (reference sequence). The CDR3 has 15 amino acids. This CDR3 is CASSIRREVTYEQYF. CDR3 sequence (DNA): TGTGCCAGTAGTATCCGACGGGAGGTAACCTACGAGCAGTACTTC.

V usage is TRBV7-9 and J usage is TRBJ1-4; no firm D call. This CDR3 contains 11 residues. Trimming stripped 5 bases from V and 5 bases from J, with 3 bases between. Germline V gene sequence: CDR1 SEHNR, CDR2 FQNEAQ (reference sequence). The CDR3 DNA reads TGTGCCAGCAGCCTAAATGAAAAACTGTTTTTT. It encodes CASSLNEKLFF.

This clone was picked up one time. V gene TRBV12-3 or TRBV12-4 combines with J gene TRBJ2-7; D uncertain. The CDR3 covers 13 residues. Trimming took 6 bases from V and 12 from J, leaving 21 bases between them. The CDR3 loop is CASSPTLFGRAYF. The CDR3 DNA reads TGTGCCAGCAGCCCCACTTTATTTGGGCGAGCGTACTTC.

As regards this clone: The same CDR3 is also encoded by other DNA sequences in this sample. The J gene is TRBJ2-7, the V gene TRBV28; tentative D call: TRBD2 (5 bases). V was cut by 3 bases and J by 6 bases, with 9 bases left in between. Germline CDR1 MDHEN, CDR2 SYDVKM. The CDR3 contains 12 residues. The CDR3 protein is CASSLGRGEQYF. CDR3 sequence (DNA): TGTGCCAGCAGTTTGGGCCGGGGCGAGCAGTACTTC.

The chain carries TRBV5-1 and TRBJ2-5; the D is unclear. There are 14 residues in the CDR3. Per the germline V gene, CDR1 is SGHRS and CDR2 is YFSETQ. V lost 4 bases and J 5 bases, leaving 15 bases between the germline ends. The CDR3 here is CASSLLRREETQYF. The CDR3 DNA is TGCGCCAGCAGCCTATTGCGGCGAGAGGAGACCCAGTACTTC. The variable domain in full, completed from reference TRBV5-1 and TRBJ2-5, reads KAGVTQTPRYLIKTRGQQVTLSCSPISGHRSVSWYQQTPGQGLQFLFEYFSETQRNKGNFPGRFSGRQFSNSRSEMNVSTLELGDSALYLCASSLLRREETQYFGPGTRLLVL.

This clone was counted only a few times. The CDR3 here is CASSIGVGTGGLEPQHF. CDR3 sequence (DNA): TGTGCCAGTAGTATAGGCGTCGGGACAGGGGGCTTAGAGCCCCAGCATTTT. This sequence joins TRBV19 and TRBJ1-5, with 12 nucleotides matching TRBD1. The CDR3 spans 17 residues. Germline V gene sequence: CDR1 LNHDA, CDR2 SQIVND (reference sequence). The V and J ends lost 1 base and 8 bases, in that order; junction bases with no gene match: 9.